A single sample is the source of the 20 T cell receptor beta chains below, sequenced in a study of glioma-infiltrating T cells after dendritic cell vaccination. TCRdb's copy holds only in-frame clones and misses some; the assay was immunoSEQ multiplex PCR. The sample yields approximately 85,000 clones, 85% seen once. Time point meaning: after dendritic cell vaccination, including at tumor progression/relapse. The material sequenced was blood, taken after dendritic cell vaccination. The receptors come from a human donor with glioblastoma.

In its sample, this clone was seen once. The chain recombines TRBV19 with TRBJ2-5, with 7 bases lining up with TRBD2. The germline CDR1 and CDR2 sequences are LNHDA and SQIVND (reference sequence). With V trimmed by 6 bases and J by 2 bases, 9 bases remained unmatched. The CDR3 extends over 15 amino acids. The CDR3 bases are TGTGCCAGTAGCTCGCGAGAGGGAGGGCAAGAGACCCAGTACTTC. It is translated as CASSSREGGQETQYF. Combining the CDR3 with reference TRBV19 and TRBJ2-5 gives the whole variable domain DGGITQSPKYLFRKEGQNVTLSCEQNLNHDAMYWYRQDPGQGLRLIYYSQIVNDFQKGDIAEGYSVSREKKESFPLTVTSAQKNPTAFYLCASSSREGGQETQYFGPGTRLLVL.

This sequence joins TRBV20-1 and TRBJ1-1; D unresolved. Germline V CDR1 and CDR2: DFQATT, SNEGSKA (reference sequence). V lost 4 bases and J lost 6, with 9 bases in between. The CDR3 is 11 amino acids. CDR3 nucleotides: TGCAGTGCTATCGCCTGGCCTGAAGCTTTCTTT. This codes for CSAIAWPEAFF.

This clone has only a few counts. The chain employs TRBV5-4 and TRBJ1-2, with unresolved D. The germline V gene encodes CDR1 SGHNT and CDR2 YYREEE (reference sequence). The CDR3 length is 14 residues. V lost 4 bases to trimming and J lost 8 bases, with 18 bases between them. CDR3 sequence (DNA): TGTGCCAGCAGCCCCCGAGGTAACCCGAAAGGCTACACCTTC. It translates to CASSPRGNPKGYTF.

CDR3 protein: CASGPGQGNVGGETQYF. The CDR3, as DNA: TGTGCTAGTGGCCCGGGACAGGGGAATGTGGGAGGAGAGACCCAGTACTTC. The V and J genes are TRBV12-5 and TRBJ2-5; TRBD1 agrees at 10 bases. The V and J ends lost 6 bases and 4 bases, in that order; junction bases with no gene match: 14. CDR1 and CDR2 (germline): LGHNT, FRNRAP. The CDR3 covers 17 residues.

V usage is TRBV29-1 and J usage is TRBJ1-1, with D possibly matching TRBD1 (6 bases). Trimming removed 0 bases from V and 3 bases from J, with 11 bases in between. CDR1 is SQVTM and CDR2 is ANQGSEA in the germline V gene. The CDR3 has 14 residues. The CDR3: CSVEESGQYTEAFF. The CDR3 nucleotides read TGCAGCGTTGAAGAGTCTGGACAGTACACTGAAGCTTTCTTT.

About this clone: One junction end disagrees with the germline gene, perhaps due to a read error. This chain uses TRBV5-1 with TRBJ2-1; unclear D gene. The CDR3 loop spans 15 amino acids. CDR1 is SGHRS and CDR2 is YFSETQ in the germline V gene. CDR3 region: CASSLSEYLYSEQFF. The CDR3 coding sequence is TGCGCCAGCAGCTTATCCGAATATCTCTACAGTGAGCAGTTCTTC. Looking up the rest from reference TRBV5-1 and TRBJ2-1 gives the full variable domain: KAGVTQTPRYLIKTRGQQVTLSCSPISGHRSVSWYQQTPGQGLQFLFEYFSETQRNKGNFPGRFSGRQFSNSRSEMNVSTLELGDSALYLCASSLSEYLYSEQFFGPGTRLTVL.

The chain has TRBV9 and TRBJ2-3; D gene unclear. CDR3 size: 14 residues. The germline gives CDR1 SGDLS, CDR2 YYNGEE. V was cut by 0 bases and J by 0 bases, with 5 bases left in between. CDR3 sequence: CASSVEQSTDTQYF. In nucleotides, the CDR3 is TGTGCCAGCAGCGTAGAACAGAGCACAGATACGCAGTATTTT.

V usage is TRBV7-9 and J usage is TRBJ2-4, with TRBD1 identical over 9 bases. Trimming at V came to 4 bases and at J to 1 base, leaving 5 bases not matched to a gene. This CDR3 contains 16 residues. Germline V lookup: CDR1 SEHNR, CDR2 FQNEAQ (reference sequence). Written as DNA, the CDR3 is TGTGCCAGCAGCTCATGGACAGGGGCGGCCAAAAACATTCAGTACTTC. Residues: CASSSWTGAAKNIQYF.

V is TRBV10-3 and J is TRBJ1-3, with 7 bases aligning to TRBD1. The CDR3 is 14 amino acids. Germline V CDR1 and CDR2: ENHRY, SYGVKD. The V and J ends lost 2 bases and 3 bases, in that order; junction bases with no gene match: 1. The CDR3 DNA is TGTGCCATCAGTGAGACAGGGGTTGGAAACACCATATATTTT. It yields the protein CAISETGVGNTIYF.

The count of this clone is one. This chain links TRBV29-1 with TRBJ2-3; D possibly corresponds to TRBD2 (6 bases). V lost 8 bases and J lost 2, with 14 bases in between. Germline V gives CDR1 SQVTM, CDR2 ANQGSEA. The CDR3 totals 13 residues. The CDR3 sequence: CSCGGANTDTQYF. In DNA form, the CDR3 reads TGCAGCTGCGGAGGGGCGAACACAGATACGCAGTATTTT.

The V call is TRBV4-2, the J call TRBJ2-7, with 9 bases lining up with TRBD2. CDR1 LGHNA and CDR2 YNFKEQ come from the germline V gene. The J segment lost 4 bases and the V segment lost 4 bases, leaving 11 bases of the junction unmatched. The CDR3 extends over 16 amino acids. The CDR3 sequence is CASSLGDSGGPYEQYF. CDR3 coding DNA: TGTGCCAGCAGCCTAGGGGATAGCGGGGGACCTTACGAGCAGTACTTC.

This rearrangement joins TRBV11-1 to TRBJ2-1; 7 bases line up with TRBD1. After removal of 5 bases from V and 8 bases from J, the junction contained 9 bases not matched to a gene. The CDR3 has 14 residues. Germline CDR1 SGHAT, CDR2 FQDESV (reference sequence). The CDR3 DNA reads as TGTGCCAGCAGCGAACAGGGGATGGCCGATGAGCAGTTCTTC. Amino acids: CASSEQGMADEQFF.

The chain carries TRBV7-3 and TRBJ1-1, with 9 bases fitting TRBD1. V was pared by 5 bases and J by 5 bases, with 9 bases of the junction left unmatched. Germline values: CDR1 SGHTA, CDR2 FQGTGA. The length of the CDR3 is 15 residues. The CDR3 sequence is CASSREQGARTEAFF. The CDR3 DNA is TGTGCCAGCAGCCGAGAACAGGGGGCACGGACTGAAGCTTTCTTT.

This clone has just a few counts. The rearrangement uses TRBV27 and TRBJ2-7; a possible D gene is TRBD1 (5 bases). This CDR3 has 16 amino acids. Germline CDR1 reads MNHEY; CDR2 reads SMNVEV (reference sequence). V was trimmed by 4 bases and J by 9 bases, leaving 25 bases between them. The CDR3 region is CASSSDATDPVRGQYF. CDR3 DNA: TGTGCCAGCAGTTCCGACGCGACAGACCCAGTACGAGGGCAGTACTTC.

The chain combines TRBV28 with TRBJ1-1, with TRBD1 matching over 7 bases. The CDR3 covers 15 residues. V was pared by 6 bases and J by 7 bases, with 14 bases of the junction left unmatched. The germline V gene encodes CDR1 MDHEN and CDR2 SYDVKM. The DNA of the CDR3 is TGTGCCAGCAGATCCCCGGAGGGCAGGGGGTTTGAAGCTTTCTTT. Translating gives CASRSPEGRGFEAFF.

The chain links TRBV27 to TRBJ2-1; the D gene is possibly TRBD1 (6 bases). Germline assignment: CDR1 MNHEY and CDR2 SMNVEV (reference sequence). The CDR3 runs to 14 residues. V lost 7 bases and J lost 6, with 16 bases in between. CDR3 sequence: CASNPRGPLNEQFF. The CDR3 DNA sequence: TGTGCCAGCAACCCCAGGGGACCCCTCAATGAGCAGTTCTTC.

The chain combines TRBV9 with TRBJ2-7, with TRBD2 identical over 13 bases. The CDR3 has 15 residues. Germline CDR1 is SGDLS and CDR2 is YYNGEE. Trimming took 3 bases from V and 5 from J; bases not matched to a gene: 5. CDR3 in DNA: TGTGCCAGCAGCGGGACCGGGACTAGCGGGGACGAGCAGTACTTC. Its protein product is CASSGTGTSGDEQYF. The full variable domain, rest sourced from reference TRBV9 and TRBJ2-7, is DSGVTQTPKHLITATGQRVTLRCSPRSGDLSVYWYQQSLDQGLQFLIQYYNGEERAKGNILERFSAQQFPDLHSELNLSSLELGDSALYFCASSGTGTSGDEQYFGPGTRLTVT.

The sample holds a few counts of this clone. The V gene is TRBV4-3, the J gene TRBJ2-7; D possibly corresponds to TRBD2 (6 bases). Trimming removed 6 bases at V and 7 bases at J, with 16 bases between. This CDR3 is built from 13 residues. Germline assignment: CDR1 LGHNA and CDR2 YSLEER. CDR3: CASRQRSGREQYF. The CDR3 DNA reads TGCGCCAGCAGACAAAGGTCAGGGAGGGAGCAGTACTTC.

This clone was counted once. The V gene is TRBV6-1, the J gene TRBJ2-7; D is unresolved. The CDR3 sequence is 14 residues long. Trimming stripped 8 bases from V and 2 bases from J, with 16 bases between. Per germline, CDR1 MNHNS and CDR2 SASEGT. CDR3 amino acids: CASSRPTPTYEQYF. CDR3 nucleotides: TGTGCCAGCTCCCGGCCGACTCCAACCTACGAGCAGTACTTC.

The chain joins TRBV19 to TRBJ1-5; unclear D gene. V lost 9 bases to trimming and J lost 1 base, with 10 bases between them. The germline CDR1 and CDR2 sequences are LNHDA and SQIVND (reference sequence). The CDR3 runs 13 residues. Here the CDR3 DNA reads TGTGCCAGCAACTACATGAGCAATCAGCCCCAGCATTTT. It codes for CASNYMSNQPQHF.